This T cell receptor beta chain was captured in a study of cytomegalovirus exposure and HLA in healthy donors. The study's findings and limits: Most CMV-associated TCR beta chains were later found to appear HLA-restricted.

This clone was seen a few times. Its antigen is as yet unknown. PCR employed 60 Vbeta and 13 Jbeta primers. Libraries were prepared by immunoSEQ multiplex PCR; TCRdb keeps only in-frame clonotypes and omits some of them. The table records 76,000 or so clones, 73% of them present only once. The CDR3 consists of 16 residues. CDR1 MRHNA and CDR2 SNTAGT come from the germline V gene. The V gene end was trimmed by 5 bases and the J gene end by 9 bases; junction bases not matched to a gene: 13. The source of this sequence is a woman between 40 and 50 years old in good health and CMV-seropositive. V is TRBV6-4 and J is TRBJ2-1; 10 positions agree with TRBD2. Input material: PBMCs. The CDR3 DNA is TGTGCCAGCAGTCCCCAAGCGGGAGGGCCGGCAGGTGAGCAGTTCTTC. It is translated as CASSPQAGGPAGEQFF.